These T cell receptor beta chains were read from a single sample in a study of cytomegalovirus exposure and HLA in healthy donors. Assay used: immunoSEQ multiplex PCR; TCRdb lists only in-frame clones, some missing. The table includes some 110,000 clones, approximately 80% detected once. The sample was PBMCs. The receptors stem from a man aged 25 to 45 in good health and CMV-seropositive. Both conserved end residues are part of each CDR3. The D gene is left open where the match is weak. A row's size may be missing; if present it is once, few, many or a size class.

TRBJ1-1	.	.	TRBV5-4	TGTGCCAGCAGCTTGAGGACATTCAACACTGAAGCTTTCTTT	CASSLRTFNTEAFF
TRBJ1-1	.	.	TRBV6-5	TGTGCCAGCAACACCGGGACAAATCCCCGAGGGGCTTTCTTT	CASNTGTNPRGAFF
TRBJ2-1	.	.	TRBV20-1	TGCAGTGCTAGAGATGGAGGTGAGCAGTTCTTC	CSARDGGEQFF
TRBJ2-2	TRBD2	.	TRBV11-2	TGTGCCAGCAGCCGGGGACTAGCGACGAACACCGGGGAGCTGTTTTTT	CASSRGLATNTGELFF
TRBJ2-5	TRBD2	.	TRBV9	TGTGCCAGCAGCGTAGACTCCCTACTAGCGGGACAAGAGACCCAGTACTTC	CASSVDSLLAGQETQYF
TRBJ2-1	TRBD2	.	TRBV30	TGTGCCTGGACGGCTAGCGGGAGTAACAATGAGCAGTTCTTC	CAWTASGSNNEQFF
TRBJ2-3	TRBD2	.	TRBV5-4	TGTGCCAGCAGCGCCGTACCGCTAGCGGGAGAGGGGTATTTT	CASSAVPLAGEGYF
TRBJ2-5	TRBD2	.	TRBV11-3	TGTGCCAGCAGCTTAGAGCTGACTAGCGGGAGTGGAAGGTACTTC	CASSLELTSGSGRYF
TRBJ1-3	TRBD1	.	TRBV5-1	TGCGCCAGCAGCCTAAGGACAGGGGGTGGAAACACCATATATTTT	CASSLRTGGGNTIYF
TRBJ1-2	.	once	TRBV6-5	TGTGCCAGCAGTGAGACTTGGGTCGACTATGGCTACACCTTC	CASSETWVDYGYTF
TRBJ1-2	TRBD1	once	TRBV19	TGTGCCAGTAGTCCGACCGGGACAGGAAACTATGGCTACACCTTC	CASSPTGTGNYGYTF
TRBJ2-1	.	few	TRBV7-8	TGTGCCAGCAGCTTAGTGAGCTCCTCGACGGGTGCTGGGGAGCAGTTCTTC	CASSLVSSSTGAGEQFF
TRBJ1-3	.	.	TRBV30	TGTGCCTGGAGTTACGGGAGGAAGACTGGAAACACCATATATTTT	CAWSYGRKTGNTIYF
TRBJ2-3	.	.	TRBV15	TGTGCCACCAGCAGAGATTGGGCGGATACGCAGTATTTT	CATSRDWADTQYF
TRBJ1-2	.	.	TRBV29-1	TGCAGCGTTGAAGTAGTACAGTTATATGGCTACACCTTC	CSVEVVQLYGYTF
TRBJ1-2	TRBD1	once	TRBV2	TGTGCCAGCAATCCCTCTACAGGGGGCTTCCGTTATGGCTACACCTTC	CASNPSTGGFRYGYTF
TRBJ1-2	TRBD1	.	TRBV6-1	TGTGCCAGCAGCCTTGGACAGGGGGCTCGAGGCTACACCTTC	CASSLGQGARGYTF
TRBJ2-1	TRBD2	few	TRBV7-8	TGTGCCAGCAGCTTAGTCGGCGGGAGGGCCTACTACAATGAGCAGTTCTTC	CASSLVGGRAYYNEQFF
TRBJ2-7	TRBD1	.	TRBV5-6	TGTGCCAGCAGCTCTTTACAGGGGAACTACGAGCAGTACTTC	CASSSLQGNYEQYF
TRBJ1-1	.	.	TRBV25-1	TGTGCCGCGGGAAACACTGAAGCTTTCTTT	CAAGNTEAFF
TRBJ1-2	.	.	TRBV5-4	TGTGCCAGCAGCCTAAACAGCCGGGGCTACACCTTC	CASSLNSRGYTF
TRBJ2-3	TRBD2	.	TRBV4-2	TGTGCCAGCAGCCAAGATGGGGGGGGGTTTTATTTT	CASSQDGGGFYF
TRBJ1-1	TRBD1	.	TRBV29-1	TGCAGCGTGCCGACAGGGGACACTGAAGCTTTCTTT	CSVPTGDTEAFF
TRBJ2-2	TRBD1	.	TRBV7-2	TGTGCCAGCAGCTCCGGGACAGGGGAGAGCACCGGGGAGCTGTTTTTT	CASSSGTGESTGELFF
TRBJ1-5	.	.	TRBV19	TGTGCCAGTAGTATTTTCGGGAAAGGAAATCAGCCCCAGCATTTT	CASSIFGKGNQPQHF
TRBJ2-1	.	.	TRBV6-1	TGTGCCAGCAGTGAAGCTAACTGGTGGGAGCAGTTCTTC	CASSEANWWEQFF
TRBJ1-2	.	.	TRBV27	TGTGCCAGCAGTTTAGGGCAGGGTATCTATGGCTACACCTTC	CASSLGQGIYGYTF
TRBJ1-1	TRBD1	.	TRBV18	TGTGCCAGCTCACCTCGGACAGGAGACACTGAAGCTTTCTTT	CASSPRTGDTEAFF
TRBJ1-5	.	few	TRBV11-2	TGTGCCAGCAGCTTAGTCCAGGATCAGCCCCAGCATTTT	CASSLVQDQPQHF
TRBJ2-1	.	.	TRBV10-3	TGTGCCATCAGTGAGAAAGGACAAGTCTTAGGTGAGCAGTTCTTC	CAISEKGQVLGEQFF
TRBJ1-1	.	.	TRBV5-6	TGTGCCAGCAGCTTGTCTCTGGGGGCGCATCGGACTGAAGCTTTCTTT	CASSLSLGAHRTEAFF
TRBJ1-2	.	.	TRBV6-1	TGTGCCAGCAGTGAAGGCGGGGGGTTGAGCTATGGCTACACCTTC	CASSEGGGLSYGYTF
TRBJ1-2	.	.	TRBV5-1	TGCGCCAGCAGCTCTGGAAAGTCCTCACTAGTTGCCTATGGCTACACCTTC	CASSSGKSSLVAYGYTF
TRBJ2-7	.	medium-sized	TRBV2	TGTGCCAGCAGTGCTGAGAAGAGCGAGCAGTACTTC	CASSAEKSEQYF
TRBJ2-2	TRBD1	.	TRBV5-1	TGCGCCAGCAGGCGGATGAGGACAGGGTCTCCCGGGGAGCTGTTTTTT	CASRRMRTGSPGELFF
TRBJ1-4	.	few	TRBV5-4	TGTGCCAGCAGCTTGGCTGGACGGGGGAATGAAAAACTGTTTTTT	CASSLAGRGNEKLFF
TRBJ2-5	TRBD2	.	TRBV11-1	TGTGCCAGCAGCTTAGTGGGCGGGGGACCCCAAGAGGCCCAGTACTTC	CASSLVGGGPQEAQYF
TRBJ1-4	.	.	TRBV19	TGTGCCAGTAGCTTTTTCCTTGAAAAACTGTTTTTT	CASSFFLEKLFF
TRBJ2-3	.	.	TRBV15	TGTGCCACCAGCAGAGATCAGGCGGGGGCATCAGATACGCAGTATTTT	CATSRDQAGASDTQYF
TRBJ1-1	.	.	TRBV2	TGTGCCAGTAGACAGCGGGGAAACACTGAAGCTTTCTTT	CASRQRGNTEAFF
TRBJ1-1	.	.	TRBV6-6	TGTGCCAGCAGTAACCCTGGGACAGAAGCTTTCTTT	CASSNPGTEAFF
TRBJ2-1	TRBD1	.	TRBV7-9	TGTGCCAGCAGCTCCGGGACAGGGGGCTGGAATGAGCAGTTCTTC	CASSSGTGGWNEQFF
TRBJ1-3	TRBD1	.	TRBV2	TGTGCCAGCAGTGACTCAGGGGGCGGAAACACCATATATTTT	CASSDSGGGNTIYF
TRBJ2-3	.	once	TRBV7-6	TGTGCCAGCAGCTTAGCGGGGGGGCCAACAGATACGCAGTATTTT	CASSLAGGPTDTQYF
TRBJ2-1	TRBD2	.	TRBV5-1	TGCGCCAGCAGCTTGGTTGGCGGGAGGGCCATTGAGCAGTTCTTC	CASSLVGGRAIEQFF
TRBJ2-1	.	.	TRBV7-9	TGTGCCAGCAGCTTAGTCGACTGGTACAATGAGCAGTTCTTC	CASSLVDWYNEQFF
TRBJ1-6	TRBD1	.	TRBV5-4	TGTGCCAGCAGCTTATCAGGGGGCATAAAGCGGAATTCACCCCTCCACTTT	CASSLSGGIKRNSPLHF
TRBJ1-2	.	.	TRBV7-3	TGTGCCAGCAGCTTGAACCGGGAAGTTGGAGGCTACACCTTC	CASSLNREVGGYTF
TRBJ1-3	.	.	TRBV10-3	TGTGCCATCAGGAGAACCGGAGGCACCATATATTTT	CAIRRTGGTIYF
TRBJ2-5	TRBD1	.	TRBV2	TGTGCCAGCAGCTTCCAGGGGGCTAGGGAGACCCAGTACTTC	CASSFQGARETQYF
TRBJ1-3	.	.	TRBV18	TGTGCCAGCTCACCTATCCAGGCGCCTCCTGGAAACACCATATATTTT	CASSPIQAPPGNTIYF
TRBJ2-7	TRBD1	.	TRBV6-5	TGTGCCAGCAGATTTTCCCGGGACAGTTCCTACGAGCAGTACTTC	CASRFSRDSSYEQYF
TRBJ2-3	.	.	TRBV7-9	TGTGCCAGCAGCGCGTCCGATACGCAGTATTTT	CASSASDTQYF
TRBJ2-5	.	.	TRBV9	TGTGCCAGCAGCCCAGGGTCCGTTCAAGAGACCCAGTACTTC	CASSPGSVQETQYF
TRBJ1-4	.	.	TRBV18	TGTGCCAGCTCACTCGCCCCGGGGGAAAAACTGTTTTTT	CASSLAPGEKLFF
TRBJ1-1	.	once	TRBV5-1	TGCGCCAGCAGCTTGGGGTCTATCTCCTTTGAAGCTTTCTTT	CASSLGSISFEAFF
TRBJ2-3	TRBD2	.	TRBV5-4	TGTGCCAGCAGCCCAAAACTAGCGGGGGGCACAGATACGCAGTATTTT	CASSPKLAGGTDTQYF
TRBJ2-1	.	.	TRBV10-1	TGCGCCAGCAGTGATACTAGTCGGACCTACAATGAGCAGTTCTTC	CASSDTSRTYNEQFF